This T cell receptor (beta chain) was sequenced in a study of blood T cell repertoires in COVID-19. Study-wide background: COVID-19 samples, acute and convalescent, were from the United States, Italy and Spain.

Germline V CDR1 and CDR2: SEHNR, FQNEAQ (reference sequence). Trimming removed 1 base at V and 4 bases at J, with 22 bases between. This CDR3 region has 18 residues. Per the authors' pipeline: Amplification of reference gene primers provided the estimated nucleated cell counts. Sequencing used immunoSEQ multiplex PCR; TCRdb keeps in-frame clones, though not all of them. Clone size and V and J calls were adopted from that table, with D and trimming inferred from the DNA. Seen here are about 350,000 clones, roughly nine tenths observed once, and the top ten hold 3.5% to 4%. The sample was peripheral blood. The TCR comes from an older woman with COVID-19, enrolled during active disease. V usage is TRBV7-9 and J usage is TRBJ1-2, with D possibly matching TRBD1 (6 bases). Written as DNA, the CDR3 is TGTGCCAGCAGCTTAGTGGTTGGATCGGGTATGGGGGCCTATGGCTACACCTTC. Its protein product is CASSLVVGSGMGAYGYTF.